Sequencing of this T cell receptor (beta chain) was carried out in a study of cytomegalovirus exposure and HLA in healthy donors. Findings and limits, study-wide: In an earlier analysis, most TCR beta V segments were productive about 87% or about 30% of the time. No immune exposure information besides CMV serostatus was available.

This clone was seen more than once but under ten times. Its antigen is not identified. Germline assignment: CDR1 SNHLY and CDR2 FYNNEI. J lost 2 bases, V lost 9 bases, and 9 bases had no gene match. The CDR3 is 17 residues long. PCR was performed using 60 Vbeta and 13 Jbeta primers. Produced via immunoSEQ multiplex PCR; TCRdb's table is partial and in-frame only. Among roughly 120,000 clones listed, roughly four fifths were seen once. Sequencing was done on a sample of PBMCs. The rearrangement joins TRBV2 to TRBJ2-1; 14 bases fit TRBD2. The receptor was isolated from a woman aged 45 to 65 in good health and CMV-seropositive. The CDR3 sequence: CARTTGTSGGTYNEQFF. The CDR3, as DNA: TGTGCCAGAACAACCGGGACTAGCGGGGGAACCTACAATGAGCAGTTCTTC.